Reported below is one T cell receptor (beta chain). The antigen is not known. CDR3 length equals 19 residues. CDR1 and CDR2 from the germline V gene are MGHRA and YSYEKL. Unmatched junction bases numbered 9, after V lost 0 bases and J lost 0 bases. Method: immunoSEQ multiplex PCR; TCRdb's copy keeps in-frame clones and lacks some. Here the sample spans over 150,000 clones, 90% to 95% being singletons. The data were obtained in a study of T cell responses to AZD1222 COVID-19 vaccine. Findings and caveats of the study: Two AZD1222 administrations were followed by greater Spike-specific TCR breadth and depth. Only five or six AZD1222 recipients were seropositive at baseline.

This chain connects TRBV4-1 to TRBJ2-4; 9 nucleotides line up with TRBD2. The sequencing here drew on peripheral blood, taken 28 days after the second dose of the MenACWY control vaccine. The receptor was isolated from an adult who received the MenACWY meningococcal vaccine as a control. As DNA, the CDR3 is TGCGCCAGCAGCCAAGAGCGCGGGGGGGGCCTACTAGCCAAAAACATTCAGTACTTC. Encoded protein: CASSQERGGGLLAKNIQYF.